This T cell receptor beta chain is from a study of blood T cell repertoires in COVID-19. On the study more broadly: Whether acute or convalescent, the COVID-19 samples came from the United States, Italy and Spain. From T cells, B-cell-depleted T cells, or PBMCs came the material, which was cDNA or gDNA.

Original processing notes: Amplification from reference gene primers served as the basis for estimated nucleated cell counts. The repertoire was sequenced with immunoSEQ multiplex PCR; TCRdb's copy has only in-frame clones and lacks some. The D gene and trimming were derived from the DNA, and the V and J assignments and clone size from that table. The table includes around 700,000 clones, approximately 90% detected once. V trimming: 5 bases; J trimming: 3 bases; junction bases outside the gene matches: 5. Germline values: CDR1 MNHEY, CDR2 SMNVEV (reference sequence). CDR3 size: 14 residues. V and J are TRBV27 and TRBJ2-7, with 9 bases fitting TRBD1. Sequenced material: peripheral blood. The TCR was taken from a woman aged 18 to 35 with acute or convalescent COVID-19. CDR3 residues: CASSIGTGHYEQYF. The CDR3 DNA is TGTGCCAGCAGTATAGGGACAGGGCACTACGAGCAGTACTTC.